This paragraph covers one TCR beta chain sequence. This clonotype was found many times. The specificity of this receptor is unknown. Per-base qualities were not stored, and no clone one base away is much larger. TCR beta CDR3 regions were amplified from RNA transcripts. The first round of RT-PCR for the TCR CDR3 was performed with the HTBI primer set and the Qiagen OneStep RT-PCR kit. Libraries were constructed in a second round of multiplex PCR, after which size selection and purification were carried out. Libraries were sequenced paired-end with 100 bp reads on an Illumina HiSeq2000. In the authors' own workflow: Raw data were processed with SOAPnuke, discarding reads with adapters, uncalled bases, mean Phred below 15, or no exact constant-primer or identifier match. High-quality paired reads were merged with COPE v1.2.5, and unique nucleotide sequences were defined as clonotypes. MiTCR v1.1 was used to align clonotypes to the IMGT TRBV, TRBD and TRBJ reference segments. Analysis was restricted to V-J combinations with a frequency above 0.0001, which covered 98% to 99.2% of repertoires. A TCS score was defined as the ratio between F50 (clonal expansion) and ExV (chaos), using BLOSUM62-based TCRdist between CDR3 peptides within each V-J. Welch's t-statistics and random forest reduced 450 to 600 V-J features to some 14, which were used in a naive Bayes classifier (R e1071). TCRdb passed the public sequencing reads through fastp at Q25 and MiXCR, retaining productive beta sequences. Identical CDR3 proteins give one entry, which carries the most common genes and DNA. TCRdb's processing, not the study's, gives the V and J calls here. In all, the sample holds approximately 300,000 distinct CDR3 sequences, and roughly 17% of those were seen once. The ten largest clones capture roughly 31% of the sample.

The sample comes from a study of T cells in Graves' hyperthyroidism and ophthalmopathy (dated by TCRdb to about 2019). About the investigation overall: Peripheral blood was sampled at the time of initial diagnosis, prior to any treatment. An independent validation cohort of 18 to 20 hyperthyroidism patients and about 16 patients who later progressed to ophthalmopathy tested prospective prediction of ophthalmopathy. To identify TCR V-J signatures that set the groups apart, the researchers used a discovery cohort of about a hundred patients, made up of 40 to 45 with Graves' ophthalmopathy and about 60 with stable Graves' hyperthyroidism. After sampling, hyperthyroidism patients received methimazole starting at 30 mg daily, and ophthalmopathy patients received high-dose intravenous methylprednisolone. According to the paper, TCR Vbeta CDR3 sequencing was carried out on over 130 peripheral blood samples, which came from 40 to 45 ophthalmopathy, approximately 72 hyperthyroidism and roughly 17 progressor patients. In roughly six Graves' hyperthyroidism patients, the study also compared T-cell repertoires from thyroid tissue with T-cell repertoires from blood. For training and testing, the 100 or so patients in the discovery cohort were randomly divided in a 7:3 ratio.

What the study reported, not specific to this receptor: No statistical method was used to fix the sample size in advance, and group allocation was not hidden from the investigators. In validation, progression to ophthalmopathy was predicted by the model with roughly 69% sensitivity and 72.22% specificity, a median of approximately 6.5 months before onset. Most expanded thyroid clonotypes (frequency above 0.001) were also detected in blood, suggesting blood repertoires may reflect thyroid immune responses. In cross-validation, a model built on a 13 V-J signature told ophthalmopathy apart from stable hyperthyroidism with just under 90% sensitivity and about 81% specificity, and in testing the same model reached 80%/75%.

Its CDR3 holds 16 amino acids, cysteine through phenylalanine. CDR3 DNA only is kept here, 48 bases in frame from base 1. The CDR1 and CDR2 encoded by the germline V gene are SGHVS and FQNEAQ. At the junction V is shortened by 5 bases and J by 5 bases; bases outside the gene matches: 12. Stable Graves' hyperthyroidism was defined as no progression to ophthalmopathy during 18 months of follow-up. Hyperthyroidism patients were newly diagnosed, had a disease duration of under 2 months, and were aged 18 to 65 years. Any patient with an uncontrolled infection, another autoimmune disease, pregnancy or lactation was excluded. Diagnoses were established on the basis of clinical symptoms, serum thyroxine and TRAb, thyroid ultrasound, and orbital computed tomography. PBMCs were separated from over 9 ml of fresh peripheral blood using Ficoll-Paque density gradient centrifugation. Trizol reagent was used to extract total RNA, and RNA quality was then checked on an Agilent 2100 Bioanalyzer.

This receptor was taken from a man younger than 45 with Graves' hyperthyroidism. The sequence joins TRBV7-8 to TRBJ2-5; TRBD2 agrees with 9 junctional bases. Input material: blood. The bases read TGTGCCAGCAGCCTGGGACTAGCCCTAAAGGGGGAGACCCAGTACTTC. This gives the protein CASSLGLALKGETQYF.